Below, 26 T cell receptor beta chains from the same sample are listed, as sequenced in a study of CD4 and CD8 cells across lung adenocarcinoma regions. In TCRdb, the PCR reads were re-called with MiXCR into one record per CDR3 protein. The sample records a few thousand distinct CDR3 sequences, about 50% being singletons. The sample was CD4+ T cells from the center of a lung tumor. These receptors came from a female donor with lung adenocarcinoma. The CD4 and CD8 labels of this study may be unreliable.

The chain couples TRBV6-1 to TRBJ2-5; tentatively, D is TRBD1 or TRBD2 (5 bases each). The better agreement between TRBJ2-7 and the DNA end casts doubt on the J call. The CDR3 runs 13 residues. The germline V gene encodes CDR1 MNHNS and CDR2 SASEGT. The CDR3 protein is CASSDRGDYEQYF. The CDR3 bases are TGTGCCAGCAGTGACCGAGGGGACTACGAGCAGTACTTC.

A few counts support this clonotype. The chain combines TRBV6-1 with TRBJ2-2; TRBD2 matches at 7 bases. V trimming: 5 bases; J trimming: 7 bases; junction bases outside the gene matches: 7. There are 14 residues in the CDR3. CDR1 and CDR2 from the germline V gene are MNHNS and SASEGT. The CDR3 sequence: CASSKPGGSGELFF. In nucleotides, the CDR3 is TGTGCCAGCAGTAAGCCGGGAGGCAGCGGGGAGCTGTTTTTT.

This chain links TRBV10-3 with TRBJ2-3, with D possibly matching TRBD2 (7 bases). The germline V gene has CDR1 ENHRY and CDR2 SYGVKD. The CDR3 is 14 residues long. The CDR3, as DNA: TGTGCGGGGCGCGGGGGCCGGGACCAAGAGACCCAGTATTTT. Its translation: CAGRGGRDQETQYF.

This clonotype was observed a single time. The chain employs TRBV27 and TRBJ2-5; 7 bases are shared with TRBD2. The CDR3 consists of 15 residues. Germline V gives CDR1 MNHEY, CDR2 SMNVEV (reference sequence). The V and J ends lost 3 bases and 1 base, in that order; junction bases with no gene match: 5. CDR3 coding DNA: TGTGCCAGCAGTTTGTCGACTAGCTTCCAAGAGACCCAGTACTTC. It is translated as CASSLSTSFQETQYF.

As for this clonotype: One end of the junction is discordant with germline, which a read error may explain. The chain carries TRBV4-1 and TRBJ2-5; tentative D call: TRBD2 (7 bases). Germline V gene data show CDR1 as MGHRA and CDR2 as YSYEKL. CDR3 length: 15 amino acids. CDR3 coding DNA: TGCGCCGGGGGGGAAGGGGGAGGGGACCCAGAGACGCAGTACTTC. Protein sequence: CAGGEGGGDPETQYF.

Remarks on this clonotype: A junction boundary mismatches the germline segment, possibly from a read error. The V call is TRBV6-1, the J call TRBJ2-6; D might be TRBD1 (5 bases). This CDR3 is 13 amino acids long. Per germline, CDR1 MNHNS and CDR2 SASEGT. The CDR3 is CASRATAANVQSF. In DNA, the CDR3 is TGTGCCAGCAGAGCGACAGCAGCAAACGTTCAGTCTTTC.

This clonotype was seen only a few times. The chain joins TRBV27 to TRBJ2-6; perhaps TRBD1 as D (5 bases). Trimming took 7 bases from V and 0 from J, leaving 13 bases between them. Germline assignment: CDR1 MNHEY and CDR2 SMNVEV (reference sequence). This CDR3 spans 16 amino acids. Here the CDR3 reads CASTRGGISGANVLTF. The CDR3 DNA follows: TGTGCCAGCACAAGGGGTGGGATCTCTGGGGCCAACGTCCTGACTTTC.

The rearrangement links TRBV6-1 to TRBJ2-1, with TRBD2 matching over 9 bases. Gene TRBJ2-5 matches the end of the DNA better, so the J call may be wrong. From germline, CDR1 is MNHNS and CDR2 SASEGT. The CDR3 extends over 16 amino acids. The CDR3, as DNA: TGTGCCAGCACCCCGGGGTTAGCGGGGGCGTGGGAGACCCAGTACTTC. Its translation: CASTPGLAGAWETQYF.

The chain couples TRBV6-5 to TRBJ2-1, with 8 bases matching TRBD2. CDR1 and CDR2 from the germline V gene are MNHEY and SVGAGI. Trimming cost V 2 bases and J 13 bases; bases outside gene matches: 16. The CDR3 sequence is 16 residues long. The DNA for the CDR3 is TGTGCCAGCAGTTACATGTCGGGAGGGGGACAAGAGACCCAGTTCTTC. Its protein is CASSYMSGGGQETQFF.

For this clonotype: An end of the junction differs from the germline gene, which may be a read error. The chain couples TRBV10-3 to TRBJ2-3, with 8 bases matching TRBD2. CDR3 length: 16 residues. CDR1 is ENHRY, CDR2 SYGVKD, per germline. CDR3 amino acids: CAISLGGAGGTNIQYF. The CDR3 DNA reads as TGTGCCATCAGCTTGGGGGGGGCGGGAGGCACAAATATTCAGTATTTC.

With regard to this clonotype: The germline gene is not matched at one end of the junction; a read error may be the cause. The chain has TRBV4-1 and TRBJ2-5; D may be TRBD1 or TRBD2 (6 bases each). This CDR3 has 19 residues. Germline-derived CDR1 and CDR2 are MGHRA and YSYEKL. This chain's CDR3 is CASSQDAGFGGRGEETQYF. The CDR3 DNA follows: TGCGCCAGCAGCCAAGATGCGGGCTTCGGGGGCAGGGGAGAAGAGACGCAGTACTTC.

This chain connects TRBV6-2 or TRBV6-3 to TRBJ2-1; no clear D gene. CDR1 and CDR2 from the germline V gene are MNHEY and SVGEGT. Trimming pared 0 bases from V and 9 bases from J, leaving 12 bases between. The CDR3 length is 14 residues. The CDR3 DNA follows: TGTGCCAGCAGTTACTCGAACCCCAGCGCTGAGCAGTTCTTC. Its translation is CASSYSNPSAEQFF.

The chain is built from TRBV7-9 and TRBJ2-3; possibly TRBD2 for D (5 bases). Germline V lookup: CDR1 SEHNR, CDR2 FQNEAQ (reference sequence). The CDR3 is 16 amino acids. CDR3 residues: CVCRLTRLLGKDMQYF. DNA of the CDR3: TGTGTCTGCAGACTCACGCGTCTACTAGGAAAAGACATGCAGTATTTT. The whole variable domain, remainder taken from reference TRBV7-9 and TRBJ2-3, is DTGVSQNPRHKITKRGQNVTFRCDPISEHNRLYWYRQTLGQGPEFLTYFQNEAQLEKSRLLSDRFSAERPKGSFSTLEIQRTEQGDSAMYLCVCRLTRLLGKDMQYFGPGTRLTVL.

By share, this clonotype counts as medium-sized. The chain couples TRBV6-1 to TRBJ2-3; D possibly corresponds to TRBD2 (6 bases). The CDR3 totals 14 residues. Trimming pared 6 bases from V and 3 bases from J, leaving 13 bases between. Germline V lookup: CDR1 MNHNS, CDR2 SASEGT. CDR3 in DNA: TGTGCCAGCAGGACGACGGAGGGAACAGATACGCAGTATTTT. Translated, it gives CASRTTEGTDTQYF.

As to this clonotype: One end of the junction does not line up with germline, which may come from a read error. The V call is TRBV4-1, the J call TRBJ2-3, with D hard to call. The CDR3 runs 15 residues. The V gene's germline CDR1 is MGHRA and CDR2 YSYEKL. For the CDR3, the DNA is TGCGCCAGCAGCCGAGATGCCCGAGACCCAGATACCCAGTATTTT. As protein: CASSRDARDPDTQYF.

By its share, this clonotype is large (0.1 to 1%). The V gene is TRBV6-1, the J gene TRBJ2-4, with D maybe TRBD1 (6 bases). V lost 4 bases and J 2 bases, leaving 15 bases between the germline ends. The CDR3 is 16 residues long. CDR1 and CDR2 (germline): MNHNS, SASEGT. The DNA for the CDR3 is TGTGCCAGCAGTGGAAGCCGACAGGTCACCAAAAACATTCAGTACTTC. This encodes CASSGSRQVTKNIQYF.

In its sample, this clonotype was seen once. V and J are TRBV10-3 and TRBJ2-5; D uncertain. TRBJ2-7 explains the end of the DNA better; the J call may be wrong. CDR3 length equals 15 residues. Germline CDR1 reads ENHRY; CDR2 reads SYGVKD. The CDR3 spells CAISALGRTDYEQYF. The CDR3 DNA reads as TGTGCCATCAGTGCCTTGGGCAGGACGGACTACGAGCAGTACTTC.

By share of the sample, this clonotype is medium-sized. The J gene is TRBJ1-2, the V gene TRBV6-5; D remains unclear. The CDR3 loop spans 13 amino acids. Germline-derived CDR1 and CDR2 are MNHEY and SVGAGI. V was pared by 2 bases and J by 4 bases, with 8 bases between. CDR3 region: CASSYLPRYGYTF. The DNA of the CDR3 is TGTGCCAGCAGTTACCTTCCGCGCTATGGCTACACCTTC.

V is TRBV6-1 and J is TRBJ2-1, with D perhaps TRBD2 (5 bases). Germline CDR1 MNHNS, CDR2 SASEGT. This CDR3 region has 16 residues. Trimming pared 7 bases from V and 10 bases from J, leaving 26 bases between. Written as DNA, the CDR3 is TGTGCCAGCAAGACCTTGACCTACAGCGGCGAATACGAGCAGTTCTTC. Protein sequence: CASKTLTYSGEYEQFF.

The genes are TRBV6-1 and TRBJ2-1; 9 bases match TRBD1. Near its end, the DNA agrees better with TRBJ2-7, so the J call may be wrong. The CDR3 totals 15 residues. Germline V lookup: CDR1 MNHNS, CDR2 SASEGT. The CDR3 spells CASSEPGQGSYEQYF. The CDR3 nucleotides are TGTGCCAGCAGTGAACCGGGACAGGGATCCTACGAGCAGTACTTC.

In this sample, this clonotype turned up once. The chain combines TRBV10-1 with TRBJ2-1, with 8 bases matching TRBD2. CDR3 length: 13 residues. Germline-derived CDR1 and CDR2 are WNHNN and SYGVQD (reference sequence). V was pared by 6 bases and J by 6 bases, with 4 bases of the junction left unmatched. CDR3 DNA sequence: TGCGCCAGCAGAGCCGGGACTAGCAATGAGCAGTTCTTC. It specifies CASRAGTSNEQFF.

The chain links TRBV9 to TRBJ2-2, with D unresolved. The CDR3 contains 14 residues. V was pared by 4 bases and J by 6 bases, with 13 bases between. Germline V CDR1 and CDR2: SGDLS, YYNGEE. CDR3 DNA sequence: TGTGCCAGCAGCCCGAGCCCTTTGGCCGGGGAGCTGTTTTTT. Translation: CASSPSPLAGELFF.

By frequency in the sample, this clonotype is medium-sized. This chain joins TRBV7-2 and TRBJ2-1; D is possibly TRBD2 (5 bases). Trimming shortened V by 5 bases and J by 9 bases, and 14 bases separated the two germline ends. Germline values: CDR1 SGHTA, CDR2 FQGNSA. The CDR3 has 13 amino acids. This chain's CDR3 is CASSRGPWSEQFF. The CDR3 DNA is TGTGCCAGCAGCCGGGGTCCTTGGTCTGAGCAGTTCTTC.

V and J are TRBV6-1 and TRBJ2-1, with TRBD2 identical over 13 bases. The CDR3 contains 17 residues. CDR1 MNHNS and CDR2 SASEGT come from the germline V gene. J lost 1 base, V lost 7 bases, and 7 bases had no gene match. The chain's CDR3 is CASMGGTSGISYNEQFF. The CDR3 coding sequence is TGTGCCAGCATGGGCGGGACTAGCGGGATATCCTACAATGAGCAGTTCTTC.

V is TRBV27 and J is TRBJ2-5, with 16 bases fitting TRBD2. Germline CDR1 and CDR2: MNHEY and SMNVEV (reference sequence). This CDR3 spans 19 amino acids. V was pared by 0 bases and J by 5 bases, with 9 bases of the junction left unmatched. This chain's CDR3 is CASSLSIGTSGRARETQYF. The CDR3 DNA follows: TGTGCCAGCAGTTTATCGATTGGGACTAGCGGGAGGGCCCGGGAGACCCAGTACTTC.

The V call is TRBV6-1, the J call TRBJ2-1; 13 nucleotides line up with TRBD2. With 6 bases clipped from V and 0 bases from J, the junction kept 8 bases outside the gene matches. This CDR3 contains 18 residues. From germline, CDR1 is MNHNS and CDR2 SASEGT. The CDR3 loop is CASSHPGTSGTSYNEQFF. CDR3 DNA sequence: TGTGCCAGCAGCCACCCTGGGACTAGCGGGACCTCCTACAATGAGCAGTTCTTC.